This is a list of T cell receptor beta chains from one sample in a study of response to subunit inactivated influenza vaccine. TCRdb reanalysed the RT-PCR reads using MiXCR and keeps one entry per CDR3 protein. Of about 540,000 distinct CDR3 sequences in the sample, roughly a quarter are singletons; the top ten hold around 2.8%. Another study also made use of these data, one on T cells expressing NK-cell markers.

Sequences were derived from CD4+ T cells sorted from PBMCs, sampled 12 days after vaccination. These receptors were obtained from a man aged 45-65 years who received an inactivated influenza vaccine. Both conserved end residues are part of each CDR3. A D gene is named only where the DNA matches it firmly. Some rows mark clone size as missing; the rest say once, few, many or name a class of expanded clone.

V gene,J gene,D gene,clone size,CDR3 protein,CDR3 DNA
TRBV5-5,TRBJ1-2,-,-,CASSTNNHRGYTF,TGTGCCAGCAGCACCAACAACCACCGTGGCTACACCTTC
TRBV5-6,TRBJ1-1,-,-,CASSLRGLGTEAFF,TGTGCCAGCAGCTTGCGGGGGTTGGGCACTGAAGCTTTCTTT
TRBV20-1,TRBJ1-6,TRBD1,-,CSAPIGTANSPLHF,TGCAGTGCTCCGATCGGGACAGCTAATTCACCCCTCCACTTT
TRBV6-2/TRBV6-3,TRBJ2-1,TRBD2,-,CASSSTRRGAYNEQFF,TGTGCCAGCAGTTCCACCCGGCGGGGGGCCTACAATGAGCAGTTCTTC
TRBV5-6,TRBJ2-2,-,-,CASSLLTLNTGELFF,TGTGCCAGCAGCTTGCTTACCCTTAACACCGGGGAGCTGTTTTTT
TRBV3-1,TRBJ2-3,-,many,CASSPLGDTQYF,TGTGCCAGCAGTCCCCTCGGGGATACGCAGTATTTT
TRBV10-1,TRBJ2-5,-,few,CASSEWASARETQYF,TGCGCCAGCAGTGAGTGGGCTAGCGCCCGAGAGACCCAGTACTTC
TRBV5-1,TRBJ2-7,-,-,CASSLEGSDYEQYF,TGCGCCAGCAGCTTGGAGGGGTCTGACTACGAGCAGTACTTC
TRBV6-4,TRBJ1-5,-,-,CARSRSNQPQHF,TGTGCCAGATCGAGGAGCAATCAGCCCCAGCATTTT
TRBV6-2/TRBV6-3,TRBJ2-7,TRBD1,few,CASSRNLVRTGNYEQYF,TGTGCCAGCAGCCGCAACTTAGTTCGGACAGGGAATTACGAGCAGTACTTC
TRBV4-3,TRBJ2-2,-,-,CASSQGPGPAGELFF,TGCGCCAGCAGCCAGGGCCCTGGACCGGCCGGGGAGCTGTTTTTT
TRBV12-3/TRBV12-4,TRBJ2-2,-,many,CASSKIANTGELFF,TGTGCCAGCTCTAAGATAGCGAACACCGGGGAGCTGTTTTTT
TRBV7-2,TRBJ2-2,-,few,CASSLGRFGELFF,TGTGCCAGCAGCTTAGGCAGATTCGGGGAGCTGTTTTTT
TRBV11-1,TRBJ2-1,TRBD2,-,CASSSWTSGISYNEQFF,TGTGCCAGCAGCTCGTGGACTAGCGGAATCTCCTACAATGAGCAGTTCTTC
TRBV6-2/TRBV6-3,TRBJ2-7,-,-,CASSYGQRTYF,TGTGCCAGCAGTTACGGCCAGCGAACGTACTTC
TRBV3-1,TRBJ2-5,-,many,CASSPTTLASGKETQYF,TGTGCCAGCAGCCCGACTACCTTGGCATCTGGAAAAGAGACCCAGTACTTC
TRBV4-3,TRBJ2-3,TRBD2,-,CASSQVSGGTQYF,TGCGCCAGCAGCCAAGTTTCGGGGGGTACGCAGTATTTT
TRBV6-5,TRBJ2-2,-,few,CASSYSGPMNTGELFF,TGTGCCAGCAGTTACTCGGGGCCTATGAACACCGGGGAGCTGTTTTTT
TRBV11-2,TRBJ2-7,TRBD2,many,CASSHSSGGAYEQYF,TGTGCCAGCAGCCACAGTAGCGGGGGGGCCTACGAGCAGTACTTC
TRBV4-2,TRBJ1-4,TRBD1,many,CASSRDRANEKLFF,TGTGCCAGCAGCCGGGACAGGGCTAATGAAAAACTGTTTTTT
TRBV7-9,TRBJ1-2,-,-,CASSLGINYGYTF,TGTGCCAGCAGCTTAGGGATTAACTATGGCTACACCTTC
TRBV20-1,TRBJ2-5,TRBD2,-,CSVTIGLAAETQYF,TGCAGTGTCACAATAGGACTAGCGGCAGAGACCCAGTACTTC
TRBV10-3,TRBJ2-5,TRBD1,many,CAIRDREYATQYF,TGTGCCATCAGAGACAGGGAATATGCGACCCAGTACTTC
TRBV4-2,TRBJ2-2,-,-,CASSQDMLTNTGELFF,TGTGCCAGCAGCCAAGATATGCTGACGAACACCGGGGAGCTGTTTTTT
TRBV30,TRBJ1-1,TRBD1,-,CAWSRGQGRNTEAFF,TGTGCCTGGAGTCGGGGACAGGGGAGGAACACTGAAGCTTTCTTT
TRBV20-1,TRBJ2-4,-,-,CSARDPRGIQYF,TGCAGTGCTAGAGATCCCCGTGGCATTCAGTACTTC
TRBV28,TRBJ2-1,TRBD2,-,CASSSLSGRAYNEQFF,TGTGCCAGCAGTTCCCTCAGCGGGAGGGCCTACAATGAGCAGTTCTTC
TRBV7-2,TRBJ2-7,-,-,CASSLLGSTYEQYF,TGTGCCAGCAGCTTACTGGGCTCCACCTACGAGCAGTACTTC
TRBV7-2,TRBJ2-3,TRBD1,-,CASSKQVTGGTDTQYF,TGTGCCAGCAGCAAACAGGTGACAGGGGGCACAGATACGCAGTATTTT
TRBV25-1,TRBJ1-4,TRBD1,-,CASSDLQGRANEKLFF,TGTGCCAGCAGTGACTTACAGGGGAGAGCTAATGAAAAACTGTTTTTT
TRBV7-8,TRBJ2-7,TRBD2,-,CASSILGTSGTPQYF,TGTGCCAGCAGCATTCTCGGGACTAGCGGGACCCCGCAGTACTTC
TRBV28,TRBJ2-1,TRBD2,once,CASTRAGVGYNEQFF,TGTGCCAGCACCAGAGCGGGAGTGGGATACAATGAGCAGTTCTTC
TRBV28,TRBJ2-1,-,few,CASTRTPGEQFF,TGTGCCAGCACAAGGACTCCCGGTGAGCAGTTCTTC
TRBV9,TRBJ2-1,TRBD2,-,CASSVGSGGWNEQFF,TGTGCCAGCAGCGTAGGAAGCGGGGGGTGGAATGAGCAGTTCTTC
TRBV6-5,TRBJ2-6,TRBD1,-,CASSYDRATSGANVLTF,TGTGCCAGCAGTTACGACAGGGCAACCTCTGGGGCCAACGTCCTGACTTTC
TRBV3-1,TRBJ2-7,-,-,CASSLDSSSYEQYF,TGTGCCAGCAGCCTGGACTCCAGCTCCTACGAGCAGTACTTC
TRBV6-2/TRBV6-3,TRBJ2-1,-,-,CASSYADSTYNEQFF,TGTGCCAGCAGTTACGCGGACAGCACCTACAATGAGCAGTTCTTC
TRBV4-1,TRBJ1-3,-,once,CASSQVTWAFGNTIYF,TGCGCCAGCAGCCAAGTCACATGGGCCTTTGGAAACACCATATATTTT
TRBV19,TRBJ1-5,-,-,CASTRGGSNQPQHF,TGTGCCAGTACTAGAGGGGGTAGCAATCAGCCCCAGCATTTT
TRBV5-6,TRBJ2-7,-,-,CASSRDPLSYEQYF,TGTGCCAGCAGCCGTGACCCACTCTCCTACGAGCAGTACTTC
TRBV6-4,TRBJ2-5,-,-,CASSLEAQETQYF,TGTGCCAGCAGTCTAGAAGCTCAAGAGACCCAGTACTTC
TRBV4-2,TRBJ2-7,-,once,CASSQGGFPYEQYF,TGTGCCAGCAGCCAAGGAGGGTTTCCCTACGAGCAGTACTTC
TRBV6-1,TRBJ2-5,TRBD1,few,CASSTGTGSLVGQETQYF,TGTGCCAGCAGTACCGGGACAGGATCTTTGGTGGGCCAAGAGACCCAGTACTTC
TRBV9,TRBJ2-3,TRBD2,few,CASSPGLAGGRTDTQYF,TGTGCCAGCAGCCCGGGACTAGCGGGGGGTAGGACAGATACGCAGTATTTT
TRBV5-5,TRBJ1-1,-,few,CASSLAVVSTEAFF,TGTGCCAGCAGCTTGGCCGTGGTGAGCACTGAAGCTTTCTTT
TRBV7-2,TRBJ2-3,TRBD2,-,CASSLIGGGDTQYF,TGTGCCAGCAGCTTAATCGGGGGGGGAGATACGCAGTATTTT
TRBV20-1,TRBJ2-1,-,few,CSARDWLARSSYNEQFF,TGCAGTGCTAGAGATTGGCTAGCGAGAAGCTCCTACAATGAGCAGTTCTTC
TRBV6-1,TRBJ2-2,-,-,CATTLRGRPNTGELFF,TGTGCCACCACCCTAAGGGGCCGCCCAAACACCGGGGAGCTGTTTTTT
TRBV20-1,TRBJ2-1,TRBD2,few,CSARAWGGRALNEQFF,TGCAGTGCTAGAGCTTGGGGCGGGAGGGCCTTAAATGAGCAGTTCTTC
TRBV6-2/TRBV6-3,TRBJ1-1,-,-,CASRWDGNTEAFF,TGTGCCAGCAGATGGGACGGGAACACTGAAGCTTTCTTT
TRBV6-2/TRBV6-3,TRBJ1-5,-,-,CASSDQLAQPQHF,TGTGCCAGCAGTGACCAGTTGGCTCAGCCCCAGCATTTT